This TCR beta chain was identified during a study of T-cell memory formation after mild COVID-19. TCRdb passed the 5' RACE reads through MiXCR, listing each CDR3 protein once. The sample has about 420,000 distinct CDR3 sequences; 23% are singletons. V lost 5 bases, J lost 0 bases, and 14 bases lay in between. Germline loops: CDR1 SGHTA, CDR2 FQGNSA. The CDR3 has 15 amino acids. This TCR came from an adult woman who had mild COVID-19 (a few samples of this study predate the infection). Cell type and time point are not known. The chain is built from TRBV7-2 and TRBJ2-7; the D gene is possibly TRBD1 (6 bases). Sample: PBMCs or a T cell subset sorted from them (not recorded which). The CDR3 loop reads CASSLTVQGSYEQYF. The CDR3 bases are TGTGCCAGCAGCCTTACGGTACAGGGCTCCTACGAGCAGTACTTC.